The rows below give T cell receptor beta chains drawn from one sample of a study of blood T cell repertoires in COVID-19. This table comes from immunoSEQ multiplex PCR, and its TCRdb copy is limited to in-frame clones, with some not included. Of tens of thousands of clones in the sample, more than 80% were seen once. Sequencing used peripheral blood. All receptors derive from a man under 40 with acute or convalescent COVID-19. Each CDR3 is given with its conserved first and last residue. Fields, in order: V gene, J gene, CDR3 protein.

>TRBV7-9|TRBJ1-4
CASSLEGGFEKLFF
>TRBV5-1|TRBJ2-6
CASSLQASGANVLTF
>TRBV10-3|TRBJ1-1
CAISRQGTNTEAFF
>TRBV29-1|TRBJ2-1
CSVVEGFYRSNEQFF
>TRBV19|TRBJ1-6
CASRLGTRNSPLHF
>TRBV24-1|TRBJ2-1
CATTDSQTYNEQFF
>TRBV7-2|TRBJ1-5
CASSLGTRIQNQPQHF
>TRBV6-5|TRBJ2-2
CASSRRETGELFF
>TRBV18|TRBJ2-6
CASSFDRTANVLTF
>TRBV6-6|TRBJ2-1
CASSRRGTDNNEQFF
>TRBV9|TRBJ1-1
CASSPGTANTEAFF
>TRBV5-1|TRBJ2-5
CASSSGQGGQETQYF
>TRBV4-3|TRBJ2-1
CASSQEGGKNEQFF
>TRBV10-3|TRBJ1-5
CAISRDRDTQPQHF
>TRBV4-1|TRBJ1-4
CASSQPPGQGASSGEKLFF
>TRBV6-5|TRBJ2-2
CASWYRNTGELFF
>TRBV9|TRBJ2-1
CASSVAQRNEQFF
>TRBV27|TRBJ2-7
CASSPSGVIYEPYF
>TRBV5-4|TRBJ2-1
CASSEKQGEGDEQFF
>TRBV27|TRBJ1-2
CASSSYGGRPGYTF
>TRBV5-1|TRBJ1-2
CASRPGQGDYGYTF
>TRBV5-1|TRBJ1-2
CASSDEGADGYTF
>TRBV11-2|TRBJ1-1
CASSFQTVTEAFF
>TRBV6-5|TRBJ1-2
CATGGDGGYTF
>TRBV20-1|TRBJ2-3
CSAIREDTQYF
>TRBV13|TRBJ2-2
CASSSKGQGATGELFF
>TRBV5-4|TRBJ1-6
CASSHDRDNSPLHF
>TRBV27|TRBJ1-1
CASSLRQNTEAFF
>TRBV5-1|TRBJ1-3
CASSLGGADLSGNTIYF
>TRBV19|TRBJ1-2
CASERLTGTNYGYTF
>TRBV4-1|TRBJ2-2
CASSQARTLNTGELFF
>TRBV21-1|TRBJ2-2
CASSIGRLEGYGELFF
>TRBV6-5|TRBJ2-2
CASSKAGANTGELFF
>TRBV29-1|TRBJ2-3
CSASLGTDTQYF
>TRBV28|TRBJ1-2
CASSTTTGVGLDGYTF
>TRBV6-5|TRBJ1-5
CASRRGSNQPQHF
>TRBV12-5|TRBJ1-1
CASGTTGNTEAFF
>TRBV2|TRBJ2-3
CASSEVTGLTDTQYF
>TRBV7-9|TRBJ2-5
CASSYSQETQYF
>TRBV19|TRBJ1-1
CASSLGQGAVVNTEAFF
>TRBV6-6|TRBJ1-4
CASSFGGTNEKLFF
>TRBV7-2|TRBJ1-3
CASSLVSMSGNTIYF
>TRBV5-6|TRBJ2-7
CASSSYRGGSYEQYF
>TRBV5-4|TRBJ2-5
CASSPGSGETQYF
>TRBV15|TRBJ1-2
CATSRDRNYGYTF
>TRBV19|TRBJ1-5
CASSRGSSNQPQHF
>TRBV5-5|TRBJ1-1
CASTLLDRGATEAFF
>TRBV7-6|TRBJ2-5
CASSLIGGETQYF
>TRBV18|TRBJ1-5
CASSQGFSNQPQHF
>TRBV5-5|TRBJ2-1
CASSLGGRGDNEQFF
>TRBV5-4|TRBJ2-3
CASSLSYRVRTDTQYF
>TRBV6-1|TRBJ1-6
CASSDPGQGRNSPLHF
>TRBV5-1|TRBJ1-3
CASSHGLSGNTIYF
>TRBV3-1/TRBV3-2|TRBJ1-1
CASRPTTGSTEAFF
>TRBV2|TRBJ2-4
CASGGGALIAKNIQYF
>TRBV20-1|TRBJ1-1
CSARVTEAFF
>TRBV29-1|TRBJ2-1
CSVIANPDEQFF
>TRBV4-1|TRBJ2-2
CASSQEDRGPTGELFF
>TRBV5-1|TRBJ2-7
CASSLNYGSGGPYEQYF